Listed below are T cell receptor beta chains from one sample, sequenced in a study of vaccination and CD4 T cells after COVID-19. Their specific antigens are unknown. One entry per CDR3 protein results from TCRdb running MiXCR on the PCR reads. Of 25,000 to 30,000 distinct CDR3 sequences in the sample, around 50% were seen once. The starting material was CD4+ T cells from blood, cultured in vitro, obtained before SARS-CoV-2 vaccination. The receptor set was obtained from a human donor who received a COVID-19 vaccine. Both conserved end residues are part of each CDR3. Size is omitted from some rows. Given values are once, few, many or a class for expanded clones.

J gene: TRBJ1-1; V gene: TRBV18; clone size: few; CDR3 protein: CASSPAMTGLDFF
J gene: TRBJ1-6; V gene: TRBV18; clone size: once; CDR3 protein: CASRTGSDMGAYNSPLHF
J gene: TRBJ1-4; V gene: TRBV6-1; clone size: -; CDR3 protein: CASSGPGQGREKLFF
J gene: TRBJ2-3; V gene: TRBV5-4; clone size: few; CDR3 protein: CASSLGGLAGLGPDTQYF
J gene: TRBJ2-5; V gene: TRBV7-3; clone size: -; CDR3 protein: CASSFPGETQYF
J gene: TRBJ2-5; V gene: TRBV24-1; clone size: few; CDR3 protein: CATSAYGTGDEETQYF
J gene: TRBJ2-7; V gene: TRBV5-1; clone size: -; CDR3 protein: CASSLGQSSYEQYF
J gene: TRBJ2-3; V gene: TRBV7-9; clone size: few; CDR3 protein: CASSGEPRDSWSTDTQYF
J gene: TRBJ2-3; V gene: TRBV5-4; clone size: -; CDR3 protein: CASSPPGLAGSPTDTQYF
J gene: TRBJ2-5; V gene: TRBV19; clone size: -; CDR3 protein: CASSIYQGLQETQYF
J gene: TRBJ2-5; V gene: TRBV29-1; clone size: -; CDR3 protein: CSVGRIGETQYF
J gene: TRBJ2-1; V gene: TRBV6-1; clone size: -; CDR3 protein: CASTSRDRNYNEQFF
J gene: TRBJ1-6; V gene: TRBV20-1; clone size: -; CDR3 protein: CSARIRGGSPLHF
J gene: TRBJ1-6; V gene: TRBV15; clone size: few; CDR3 protein: CATSRDPFPGQGGTPLHF
J gene: TRBJ1-5; V gene: TRBV19; clone size: few; CDR3 protein: CASNTGIGQPQHF
J gene: TRBJ1-3; V gene: TRBV7-9; clone size: few; CDR3 protein: CASRPDRPYSGNTIYF
J gene: TRBJ2-1; V gene: TRBV2; clone size: -; CDR3 protein: CASSTGLGEDEQFF
J gene: TRBJ1-2; V gene: TRBV30; clone size: -; CDR3 protein: CAWRGPLFPYGYTF
J gene: TRBJ1-6; V gene: TRBV7-9; clone size: -; CDR3 protein: CASSFGGSNSPLHF
J gene: TRBJ2-7; V gene: TRBV2; clone size: few; CDR3 protein: CASSDSTNPGTHEQYF
J gene: TRBJ1-2; V gene: TRBV6-4; clone size: -; CDR3 protein: CASSDSSGFGYTF
J gene: TRBJ2-3; V gene: TRBV2; clone size: -; CDR3 protein: CASVFQGVRTDTQYF
J gene: TRBJ2-5; V gene: TRBV30; clone size: few; CDR3 protein: CAWSVRGATQYF
J gene: TRBJ2-5; V gene: TRBV10-3; clone size: -; CDR3 protein: CAISELGQEVGETQYF
J gene: TRBJ2-7; V gene: TRBV7-6; clone size: few; CDR3 protein: CASSFSGSPYEQYF
J gene: TRBJ2-5; V gene: TRBV24-1; clone size: -; CDR3 protein: CATSDDDKYQETQYF
J gene: TRBJ2-5; V gene: TRBV11-3; clone size: few; CDR3 protein: CASSEVGGVYQETQYF
J gene: TRBJ1-1; V gene: TRBV7-9; clone size: -; CDR3 protein: CASSLARQGDTEAFF
J gene: TRBJ2-7; V gene: TRBV24-1; clone size: few; CDR3 protein: CATSDLRAHEQYF
J gene: TRBJ1-3; V gene: TRBV12-3/TRBV12-4; clone size: once; CDR3 protein: CASSFYQGAEGNTIYF
J gene: TRBJ1-1; V gene: TRBV2; clone size: few; CDR3 protein: CASSVRESTEAFF
J gene: TRBJ1-5; V gene: TRBV11-2; clone size: -; CDR3 protein: CASSLDSRGGSNQPQHF
J gene: TRBJ2-1; V gene: TRBV7-9; clone size: -; CDR3 protein: CASSPESGGQNNEQFF
J gene: TRBJ2-1; V gene: TRBV27; clone size: -; CDR3 protein: CASRGHNEQFF
J gene: TRBJ1-1; V gene: TRBV9; clone size: -; CDR3 protein: CASSPGQENTEAFF